This T cell receptor (beta chain) was found in a study of blood T cells in healthy people across ages. CDR1 is LGHDT and CDR2 is YNNKEL in the germline V gene (reference sequence). V was trimmed by 8 bases and J by 10 bases, leaving 12 bases between them. The CDR3 extends over 11 amino acids. Primed by a sample-barcoded 5' primer and a J-beta primer mix, a second PCR proceeded for about 7 to 11 cycles. TCRdb re-analysed the 5' RACE reads in MiXCR, keeping a single row per CDR3 protein. The sample lists approximately 880,000 distinct CDR3 sequences; about 44% were seen once. Donors gave around 10 milliliters of peripheral blood apiece.

This chain joins TRBV3-1 and TRBJ2-1, with D perhaps matching TRBD2 (6 bases). The sequence was obtained from a man in his thirties or forties in good health. Sequenced sample: blood. This chain's CDR3 is CASGTAWEQFF. In DNA form, the CDR3 reads TGTGCCAGCGGGACTGCGTGGGAGCAGTTCTTC.